This section outlines one TCR beta chain sequence together with its context. Nominally healthy donors provided the samples, though records likely missed some immune exposures. 13 Jbeta primers and 60 Vbeta primers were used for the PCR. Produced via immunoSEQ multiplex PCR; TCRdb's table is partial and in-frame only. Of 120,000 or so clones listed, 15% are singletons. The sample belongs to a study of cytomegalovirus exposure and HLA in healthy donors. Sample: PBMCs. This receptor was obtained from a woman in her late teens or twenties in good health and CMV-seronegative.

CDR3 amino acids: CASSAPGGKSEKLFF. DNA of the CDR3: TGTGCCAGCAGCGCCCCAGGTGGTAAAAGTGAAAAACTGTTTTTT. The chain links TRBV7-2 to TRBJ1-4; D is uncertain. There are 15 residues in the CDR3. With 5 bases removed from V and 7 bases from J, the gap between germline ends came to 17 bases. Per the germline V gene, CDR1 is SGHTA and CDR2 is FQGNSA.